This T cell receptor (beta chain) is drawn from a study of blood T cell repertoires in COVID-19. Whole-study context: Sources were T cells, B-cell-depleted T cells, or PBMCs; the material itself was cDNA or gDNA.

This clone has just one count. The CDR3 spans 15 residues. The germline gives CDR1 LGHNA, CDR2 YSLEER. Unmatched junction bases numbered 8, after V lost 6 bases and J lost 5 bases. Under the authors' procedure: The authors estimated nucleated cell counts from reference gene primer amplification. Sequenced by immunoSEQ multiplex PCR; TCRdb stores in-frame clones only, minus some. V and J calls and clone size are as listed in that table; D and trimming were resolved from the DNA. The data contain roughly 120,000 clones, approximately 89% of them singletons. Seattle's cohort entered during active infection and was followed longitudinally.

The chain employs TRBV4-3 and TRBJ2-3; TRBD2 agrees at 10 bases. Sequencing used peripheral blood. The sequence was collected from an elderly woman with COVID-19, enrolled during active disease. CDR3 nucleotide sequence: TGCGCCAGCAGTCCTAGCGGGAGTTTTTTAGATACGCAGTATTTT. This sequence encodes CASSPSGSFLDTQYF.